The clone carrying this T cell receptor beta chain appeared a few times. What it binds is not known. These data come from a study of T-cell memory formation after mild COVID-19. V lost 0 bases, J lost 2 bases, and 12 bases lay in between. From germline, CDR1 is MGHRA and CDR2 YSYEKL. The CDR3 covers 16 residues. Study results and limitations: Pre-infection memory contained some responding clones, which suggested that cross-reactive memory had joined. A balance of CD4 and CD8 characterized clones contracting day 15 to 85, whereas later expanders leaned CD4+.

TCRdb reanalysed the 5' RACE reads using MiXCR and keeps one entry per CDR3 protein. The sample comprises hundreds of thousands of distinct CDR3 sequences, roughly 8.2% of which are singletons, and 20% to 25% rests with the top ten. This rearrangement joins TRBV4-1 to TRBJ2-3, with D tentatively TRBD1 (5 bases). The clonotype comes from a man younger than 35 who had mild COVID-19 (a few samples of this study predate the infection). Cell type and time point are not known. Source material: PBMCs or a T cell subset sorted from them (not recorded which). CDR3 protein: CASSQDGWGLTDTQYF. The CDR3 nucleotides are TGCGCCAGCAGCCAAGATGGTTGGGGCCTCACAGATACGCAGTATTTT.